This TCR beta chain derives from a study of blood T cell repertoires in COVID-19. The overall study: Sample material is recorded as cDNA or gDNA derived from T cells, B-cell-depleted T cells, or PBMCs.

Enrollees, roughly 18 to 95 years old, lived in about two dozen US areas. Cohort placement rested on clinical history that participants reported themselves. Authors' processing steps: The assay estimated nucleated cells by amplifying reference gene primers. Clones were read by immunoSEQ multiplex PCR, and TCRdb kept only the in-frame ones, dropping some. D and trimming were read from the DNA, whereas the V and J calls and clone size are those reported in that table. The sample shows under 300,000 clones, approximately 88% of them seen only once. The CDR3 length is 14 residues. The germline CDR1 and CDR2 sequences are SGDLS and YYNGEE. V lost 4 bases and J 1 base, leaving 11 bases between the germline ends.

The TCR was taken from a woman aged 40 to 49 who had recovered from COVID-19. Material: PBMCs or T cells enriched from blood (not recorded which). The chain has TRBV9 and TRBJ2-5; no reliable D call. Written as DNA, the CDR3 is TGTGCCAGCAGCTCCCGACAAGGCCAAGAGACCCAGTACTTC. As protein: CASSSRQGQETQYF. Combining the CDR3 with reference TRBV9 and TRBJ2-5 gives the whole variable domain DSGVTQTPKHLITATGQRVTLRCSPRSGDLSVYWYQQSLDQGLQFLIQYYNGEERAKGNILERFSAQQFPDLHSELNLSSLELGDSALYFCASSSRQGQETQYFGPGTRLLVL.